This entry lists 12 T cell receptor beta chains sequenced from one sample in a study of T cell responses to AZD1222 COVID-19 vaccine. Repertoires were generated with immunoSEQ multiplex PCR, while TCRdb's copy carries only in-frame clones and drops some. The sample contains 100,000 to 150,000 clones, around 88% of which appear only once. The material sequenced was peripheral blood, taken 28 days after the second AZD1222 dose. These receptors all stem from an adult who received the AZD1222 COVID-19 vaccine.

The V call is TRBV19, the J call TRBJ1-1, with 9 bases fitting TRBD1. Germline V gives CDR1 LNHDA, CDR2 SQIVND (reference sequence). The CDR3 loop spans 14 amino acids. With V trimmed by 5 bases and J by 4 bases, 5 bases remained unmatched. DNA for the CDR3: TGTGCCAGTAGTTGGGAGACAGGGGGCACTGAAGCTTTCTTT. Protein sequence: CASSWETGGTEAFF.

V and J are TRBV6-2 or TRBV6-3 and TRBJ2-7, with D possibly called TRBD1 or TRBD2 (5 bases each). The CDR3 runs 15 residues. The ends were cut back, 4 bases at V and 0 bases at J, with 13 bases in the middle. Germline CDR1 and CDR2: MNHEY and SVGEGT. Here the CDR3 DNA reads TGTGCCAGCAGTTGGGCCCAGGGAGACTCCTACGAGCAGTACTTC. As protein: CASSWAQGDSYEQYF.

This rearrangement joins TRBV27 to TRBJ2-4; D gene ambiguous. CDR3 size: 15 residues. The germline V gene encodes CDR1 MNHEY and CDR2 SMNVEV (reference sequence). V shed 6 bases and J shed 0 bases, with 12 bases lying between them. The CDR3 DNA reads TGTGCCAGCAGGGCCGCGCCAGTAGCCAAAAACATTCAGTACTTC. It is translated as CASRAAPVAKNIQYF.

The rearrangement joins TRBV3-1 (or the pseudogene TRBV3-2) to TRBJ2-7; 10 bases line up with TRBD2. CDR3 length: 16 amino acids. CDR1 and CDR2 (germline): LGHDT, YNNKEL (reference sequence). V lost 5 bases to trimming and J lost 6 bases; unmatched junction nucleotides: 13. The CDR3 bases are TGTGCCAGCAGCAGAGACGTCGAGCGGGGGGGCGGCGAGCAGTACTTC. This encodes CASSRDVERGGGEQYF.

The chain employs TRBV6-2 or TRBV6-3 and TRBJ2-5; D ambiguous. The CDR3 spans 11 residues. Trimming pared 6 bases from V and 5 bases from J, leaving 7 bases between. CDR1 and CDR2 (germline): MNHEY, SVGEGT. In nucleotides, the CDR3 is TGTGCCAGCAGCCAACATGAGACCCAGTACTTC. It yields the protein CASSQHETQYF.

V usage is TRBV28 and J usage is TRBJ2-3; the D gene is possibly TRBD2 (6 bases). The germline gives CDR1 MDHEN, CDR2 SYDVKM. Trimming removed 3 bases from V and 4 bases from J, with 20 bases in between. CDR3 length: 17 residues. The CDR3 protein is CASSLGFAGIFSDTQYF. In DNA form, the CDR3 reads TGTGCCAGCAGTTTGGGGTTCGCGGGGATATTTTCAGATACGCAGTATTTT.

This clone has more than one count but fewer than ten. The chain is built from TRBV24-1 and TRBJ2-5; D might be TRBD1 (6 bases). The germline V and J ends were trimmed by 4 bases and 4 bases, with 15 bases remaining between them. CDR3 length: 15 residues. Germline loops: CDR1 KGHDR, CDR2 SFDVKD. CDR3 residues: CATSEPRGSGETQYF. In DNA, the CDR3 is TGTGCCACCAGTGAACCGAGGGGGTCAGGAGAGACCCAGTACTTC.

V is TRBV4-1 and J is TRBJ2-7; a possible D gene is TRBD2 (5 bases). Germline assignment: CDR1 MGHRA and CDR2 YSYEKL. This CDR3 spans 15 amino acids. The V end was cut by 1 base, the J end by 3 bases, with 13 bases between. Here the CDR3 DNA reads TGCGCCAGCAGCCAAGTCAATAGCGTTGGCTACGAGCAGTACTTC. Amino acid sequence: CASSQVNSVGYEQYF.

CDR3 coding DNA: TGTGCCAGCAGCTTGACTCAGGGGGAGAGCAATCAGCCCCAGCATTTT. Translation gives CASSLTQGESNQPQHF. The chain is built from TRBV7-9 and TRBJ1-5; 7 nucleotides align to TRBD1. Germline CDR1 is SEHNR and CDR2 is FQNEAQ (reference sequence). The ends lost 3 bases at V and 1 base at J; junction bases unmatched: 6. The CDR3 sequence is 16 residues long.

The CDR3 protein is CASSWNYGYTF. CDR3 in DNA: TGTGCCAGCAGTTGGAACTATGGCTACACCTTC. This sequence joins TRBV6-7 and TRBJ1-2; D gene unclear. Being an ORF, TRBV6-7 has a function that is uncertain. Trimming took 4 bases from V and 2 from J, leaving 2 bases between them. This CDR3 comprises 11 residues.

The chain is built from TRBV19 and TRBJ1-4; 7 bases are a match to TRBD1. CDR3 length equals 16 residues. The germline V gene has CDR1 LNHDA and CDR2 SQIVND (reference sequence). With V trimmed by 7 bases and J by 4 bases, 12 bases remained unmatched. The CDR3 here is CASTQPRGTGNEKLFF. The CDR3 DNA sequence: TGTGCCAGTACGCAACCCAGGGGGACGGGTAATGAAAAACTGTTTTTT.

V usage is TRBV12-2 and J usage is TRBJ2-1; TRBD2, the table's D call, was not compared with the DNA. TRBV12-2 is a pseudogene segment. The CDR3 is 20 amino acids. The CDR3 DNA reads as TGTGCAAGTCGCTTAGTTTGGGGACTAGCGGGAGTATCGGACTACAATGAGCAGTTCTTC. Amino acids: CASRLVWGLAGVSDYNEQFF.